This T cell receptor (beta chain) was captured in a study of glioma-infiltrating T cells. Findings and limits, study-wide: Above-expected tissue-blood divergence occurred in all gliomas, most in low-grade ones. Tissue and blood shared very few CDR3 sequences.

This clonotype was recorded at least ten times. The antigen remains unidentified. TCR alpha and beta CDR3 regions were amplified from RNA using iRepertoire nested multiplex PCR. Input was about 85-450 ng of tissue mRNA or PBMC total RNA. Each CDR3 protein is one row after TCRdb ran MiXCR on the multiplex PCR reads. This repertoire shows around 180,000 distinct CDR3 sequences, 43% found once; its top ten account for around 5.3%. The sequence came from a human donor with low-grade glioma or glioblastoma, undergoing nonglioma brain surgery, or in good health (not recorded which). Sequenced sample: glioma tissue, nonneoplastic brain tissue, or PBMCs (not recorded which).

Here the CDR3 DNA reads TGTGCCAGCAGTTTAATGTGGGAAACGAACACCGGGGAGCTGTTTTTT. Amino acid sequence: CASSLMWETNTGELFF. The chain has TRBV28 and TRBJ2-2; D call uncertain. The CDR3 has 16 amino acids. V was clipped by 2 bases and J by 0 bases, with 10 bases between them. From germline, CDR1 is MDHEN and CDR2 SYDVKM.